This record concerns one T cell receptor (beta chain) sequence. It has no known antigen specificity. Within one base of it there is no much larger clone, and no base qualities were kept. This entry is derived from a study of Graves' ophthalmopathy and Graves' hyperthyroidism (dated by TCRdb to the late 2010s). About the study as a whole: Peripheral blood samples were taken at the time of initial diagnosis, before any treatment was given. TCR beta repertoire signatures were used to distinguish Graves' ophthalmopathy from Graves' hyperthyroidism and to predict progression to ophthalmopathy. In total, some 140 blood samples were TCR-sequenced: 43 ophthalmopathy, 75 hyperthyroidism and about 17 hyperthyroidism-to-ophthalmopathy patients. A discovery set of 90 to 100 patients (roughly 43 ophthalmopathy, 55 to 60 stable hyperthyroidism) was enrolled to explore V-J signatures distinguishing ophthalmopathy from hyperthyroidism. For independent validation, a separate cohort was made up of approximately 19 hyperthyroidism patients plus 17 patients who later progressed from hyperthyroidism to ophthalmopathy. In several hyperthyroidism patients, the T-cell repertoires found in thyroid tissue were compared with those found in blood. Following sampling, methimazole starting at 30 mg daily was administered to hyperthyroidism patients, and high-dose intravenous methylprednisolone was administered to ophthalmopathy patients. The 95 to 100 discovery patients were randomly split 7:3 into training and test sets.

Study-level results and caveats: Sample size was not predetermined statistically, and investigators were not blinded to group allocation. Most of the expanded thyroid clonotypes with a frequency above 0.001 were also detected in blood, and it was suggested that the thyroid immune response may be reflected by blood repertoires. In cross-validation, the 13-signature model distinguished ophthalmopathy from stable hyperthyroidism with about 88% sensitivity and approximately 81% specificity, and in the test set the corresponding values were approximately 80% and 75%. In validation, the model predicted ophthalmopathy progression with roughly 68% sensitivity and 72% to 80% specificity; approximately 12 predicted patients were CT-confirmed with GO in a median of roughly 6.8 months.

For repertoire sequencing, TCR beta CDR3 regions were amplified from RNA transcripts. The first round was an RT-PCR using HTBI primers with the Qiagen OneStep RT-PCR kit, and this first round was followed by a second-round multiplex PCR, then size selection and purification. Libraries were sequenced on an Illumina HiSeq2000 using paired-end 100 bp reads. The original pipeline was this. SOAPnuke was used to process the reads, throwing out any read that had adapters, had uncalled bases, had a mean Phred below 15, or lacked an exact constant-primer or identifier match. High-quality paired reads were merged with COPE v1.2.5. Each unique nucleotide sequence was treated as a clonotype, and MiTCR v1.1 was used to align the clonotypes to the IMGT TRB V, D and J references. Only V-J combinations with frequency above 0.0001 were analysed, covering approximately 99% of repertoires. For each V-J combination, a TCR clonal expansion and chaos score was defined as F50 clonal expansion divided by the chaos observed in the TCRdist matrix. Welch's t-statistics and random forest were used to narrow the features down to about twelve V-J combinations, which were then fed into a naive Bayes classifier. The similarity between thyroid and blood repertoires was quantified using the Morisita-Horn index. Clones were called with MiXCR by TCRdb after fastp trimmed the public reads at Q25, and only in-frame beta chains were retained. Every distinct CDR3 protein forms one entry, paired with its most common genes and DNA. The V and J calls shown here were made by TCRdb, not taken from the authors' results. The sample table contains approximately 17,000 distinct CDR3 sequences; only one count was recorded for 46% of them. The biggest ten clones account for 25% of the sample.

V was cut back by 2 bases and J by 6 bases, leaving a gap of 7 bases between them. CDR1 KGHDR and CDR2 SFDVKD were looked up in the germline V gene. Its CDR3 holds 13 amino acids, cysteine through phenylalanine. The CDR3 DNA has 39 bases and is translated from base 1. A patient counted as having stable hyperthyroidism if there was no progression to ophthalmopathy within 18 months of follow-up. Hyperthyroidism patients were newly diagnosed, with disease duration under 2 months, and aged 18 to 65 years. Anyone with other autoimmune diseases, uncontrolled infections, pregnancy or lactation was excluded from the study. Clinical symptoms, serum thyroxine, TRAb, thyroid ultrasound and orbital computed tomography were used for diagnosis. Ficoll-Paque density gradient centrifugation was used to isolate PBMCs from about 9.4 ml of fresh peripheral blood. Total RNA was extracted using Trizol reagent, and RNA quality was checked on an Agilent 2100 Bioanalyzer.

This receptor was taken from a woman aged 40 to 55 with stable Graves' hyperthyroidism. Donor details come from another sample of the same person, matched by shared clones. The chain links TRBV24-1 with TRBJ2-1, with the D gene call left open. The sample comprised peripheral blood. The DNA sequence is TGTGCCACCAGTGATTGGAACTCCAATGAGCAGTTCTTC. Its coded protein is CATSDWNSNEQFF.